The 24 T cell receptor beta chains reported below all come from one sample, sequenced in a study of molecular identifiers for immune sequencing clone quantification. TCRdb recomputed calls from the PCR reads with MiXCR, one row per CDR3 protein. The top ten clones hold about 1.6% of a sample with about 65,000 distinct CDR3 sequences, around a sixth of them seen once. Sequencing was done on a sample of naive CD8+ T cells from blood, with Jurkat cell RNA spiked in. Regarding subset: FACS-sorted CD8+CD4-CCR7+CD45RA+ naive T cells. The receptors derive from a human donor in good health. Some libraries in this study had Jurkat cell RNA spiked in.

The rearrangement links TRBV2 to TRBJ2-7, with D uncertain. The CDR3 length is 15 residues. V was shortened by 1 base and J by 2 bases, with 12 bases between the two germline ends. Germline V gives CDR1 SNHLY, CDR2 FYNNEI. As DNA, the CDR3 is TGTGCCAGCAGTGAAGGCGAAACACCAACCTACGAGCAGTACTTC. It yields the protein CASSEGETPTYEQYF.

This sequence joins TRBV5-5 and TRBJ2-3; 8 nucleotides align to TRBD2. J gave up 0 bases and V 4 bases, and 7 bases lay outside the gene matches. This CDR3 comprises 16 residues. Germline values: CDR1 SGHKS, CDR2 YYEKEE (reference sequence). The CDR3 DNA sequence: TGTGCCAGCAGCCTTAGCGGGGTGTCGAGCACAGATACGCAGTATTTT. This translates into CASSLSGVSSTDTQYF. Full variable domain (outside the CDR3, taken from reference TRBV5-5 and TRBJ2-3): DAGVTQSPTHLIKTRGQQVTLRCSPISGHKSVSWYQQVLGQGPQFIFQYYEKEERGRGNFPDRFSARQFPNYSSELNVNALLLGDSALYLCASSLSGVSSTDTQYFGPGTRLTVL.

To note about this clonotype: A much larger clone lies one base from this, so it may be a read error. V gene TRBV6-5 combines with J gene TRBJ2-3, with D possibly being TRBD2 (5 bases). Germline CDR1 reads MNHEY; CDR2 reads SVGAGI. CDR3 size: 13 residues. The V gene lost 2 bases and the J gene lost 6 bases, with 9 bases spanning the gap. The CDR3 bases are TGTGCCAGCAGTTACCCGGCTAGCGATACGCAGTATTTT. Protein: CASSYPASDTQYF.

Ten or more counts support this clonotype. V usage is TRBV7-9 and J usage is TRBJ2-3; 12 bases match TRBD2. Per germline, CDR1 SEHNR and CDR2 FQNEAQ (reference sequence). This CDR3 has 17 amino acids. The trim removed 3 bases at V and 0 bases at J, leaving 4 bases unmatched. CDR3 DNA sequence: TGTGCCAGCAGCTTCGGACTAGCGGGACTAAGCACAGATACGCAGTATTTT. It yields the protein CASSFGLAGLSTDTQYF. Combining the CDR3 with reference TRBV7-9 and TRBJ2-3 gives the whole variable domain DTGVSQNPRHKITKRGQNVTFRCDPISEHNRLYWYRQTLGQGPEFLTYFQNEAQLEKSRLLSDRFSAERPKGSFSTLEIQRTEQGDSAMYLCASSFGLAGLSTDTQYFGPGTRLTVL.

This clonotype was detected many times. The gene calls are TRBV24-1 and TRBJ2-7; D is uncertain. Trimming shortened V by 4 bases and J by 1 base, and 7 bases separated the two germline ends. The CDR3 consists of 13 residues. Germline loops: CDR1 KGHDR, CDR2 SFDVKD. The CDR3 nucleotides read TGTGCCACCAGTGACCTCCTTTCCTACGAGCAGTACTTC. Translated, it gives CATSDLLSYEQYF.

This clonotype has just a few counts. The CDR3 is CASGKGLYSNEQFF. CDR3 in DNA: TGTGCCAGCGGCAAGGGGCTATACTCCAATGAGCAGTTCTTC. This sequence joins TRBV7-2 and TRBJ2-1, with D possibly being TRBD1 (5 bases). CDR3 size: 14 residues. The germline V gene encodes CDR1 SGHTA and CDR2 FQGNSA. With 8 bases removed from V and 6 bases from J, the gap between germline ends came to 17 bases.

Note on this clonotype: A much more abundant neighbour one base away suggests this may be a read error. CDR3 nucleotide sequence: TGTGCCAGCAACTTGACAGAAGAAGAGACCCAGTACTTC. The encoded protein is CASNLTEEETQYF. This chain uses TRBV7-9 with TRBJ2-5, with a tentative D call TRBD1 (5 bases). This CDR3 region has 13 residues. The germline V gene encodes CDR1 SEHNR and CDR2 FQNEAQ (reference sequence). The V end lost 7 bases, the J end lost 3 bases, and 12 bases lay between the germline ends.

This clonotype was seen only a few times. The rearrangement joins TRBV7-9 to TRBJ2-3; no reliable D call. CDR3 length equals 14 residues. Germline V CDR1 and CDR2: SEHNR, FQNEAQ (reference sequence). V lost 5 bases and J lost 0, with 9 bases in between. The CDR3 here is CASSPPVSTDTQYF. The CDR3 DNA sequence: TGTGCCAGCAGCCCCCCCGTAAGCACAGATACGCAGTATTTT. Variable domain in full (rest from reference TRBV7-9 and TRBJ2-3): DTGVSQNPRHKITKRGQNVTFRCDPISEHNRLYWYRQTLGQGPEFLTYFQNEAQLEKSRLLSDRFSAERPKGSFSTLEIQRTEQGDSAMYLCASSPPVSTDTQYFGPGTRLTVL.

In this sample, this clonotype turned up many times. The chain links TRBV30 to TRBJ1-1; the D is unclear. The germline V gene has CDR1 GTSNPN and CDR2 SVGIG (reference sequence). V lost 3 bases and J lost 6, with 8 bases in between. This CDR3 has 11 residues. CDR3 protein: CAWRQASEAFF. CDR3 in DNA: TGTGCCTGGAGGCAGGCGTCTGAAGCTTTCTTT. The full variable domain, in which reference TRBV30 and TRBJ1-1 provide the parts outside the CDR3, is SQTIHQWPATLVQPVGSPLSLECTVEGTSNPNLYWYRQAAGRGLQLLFYSVGIGQISSEVPQNLSASRPQDRQFILSSKKLLLSDSGFYLCAWRQASEAFFGQGTRLTVV.

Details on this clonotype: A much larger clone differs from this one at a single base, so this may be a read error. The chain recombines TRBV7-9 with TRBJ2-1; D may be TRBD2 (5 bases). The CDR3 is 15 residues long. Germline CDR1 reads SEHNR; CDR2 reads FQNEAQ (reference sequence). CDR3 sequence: CASSLEAVSCNEQFF. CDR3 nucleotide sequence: TGTGCCAGCAGCTTAGAAGCGGTGTCCTGCAATGAGCAGTTCTTC.

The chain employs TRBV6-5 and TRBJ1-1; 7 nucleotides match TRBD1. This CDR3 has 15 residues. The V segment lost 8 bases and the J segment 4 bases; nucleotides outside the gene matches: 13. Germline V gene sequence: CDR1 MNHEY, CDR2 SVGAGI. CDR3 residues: CASGSSTGLLTEAFF. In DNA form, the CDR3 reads TGTGCCAGCGGTTCGTCGACAGGGCTTCTCACTGAAGCTTTCTTT.

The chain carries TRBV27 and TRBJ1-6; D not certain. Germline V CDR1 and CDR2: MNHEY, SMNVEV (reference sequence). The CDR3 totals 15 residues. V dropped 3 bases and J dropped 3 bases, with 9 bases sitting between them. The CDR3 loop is CASSFRKSYNSPLHF. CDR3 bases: TGTGCCAGCAGTTTCAGGAAAAGCTATAATTCACCCCTCCACTTT.

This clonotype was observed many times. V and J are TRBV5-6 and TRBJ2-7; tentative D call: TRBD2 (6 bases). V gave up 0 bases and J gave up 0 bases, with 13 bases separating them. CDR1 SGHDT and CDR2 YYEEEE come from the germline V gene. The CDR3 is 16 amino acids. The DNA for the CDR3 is TGTGCCAGCAGCTTGGGTGTTGGAGGGGACTCCTACGAGCAGTACTTC. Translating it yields CASSLGVGGDSYEQYF.

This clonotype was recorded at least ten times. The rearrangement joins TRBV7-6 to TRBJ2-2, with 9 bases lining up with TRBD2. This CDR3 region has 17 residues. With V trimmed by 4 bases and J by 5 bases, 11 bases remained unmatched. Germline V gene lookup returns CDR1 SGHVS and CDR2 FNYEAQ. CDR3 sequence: CASSSPRAGGETGELFF. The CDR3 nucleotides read TGTGCCAGCAGCTCGCCGAGGGCGGGAGGGGAAACCGGGGAGCTGTTTTTT.

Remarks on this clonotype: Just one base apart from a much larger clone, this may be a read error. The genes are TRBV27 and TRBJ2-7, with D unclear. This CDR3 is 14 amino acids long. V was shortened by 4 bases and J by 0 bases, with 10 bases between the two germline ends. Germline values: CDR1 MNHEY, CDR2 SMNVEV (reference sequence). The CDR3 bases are TGTGCCAGCAGTTCAAGCCTGCTCTCCTACGAGCAGTACTTC. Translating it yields CASSSSLLSYEQYF.

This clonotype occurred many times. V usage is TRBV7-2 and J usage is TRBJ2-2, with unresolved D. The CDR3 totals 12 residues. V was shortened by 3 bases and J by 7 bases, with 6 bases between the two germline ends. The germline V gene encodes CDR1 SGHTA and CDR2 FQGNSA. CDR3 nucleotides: TGTGCCAGCAGCTTTACGCACGGGGAGCTGTTTTTT. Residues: CASSFTHGELFF.

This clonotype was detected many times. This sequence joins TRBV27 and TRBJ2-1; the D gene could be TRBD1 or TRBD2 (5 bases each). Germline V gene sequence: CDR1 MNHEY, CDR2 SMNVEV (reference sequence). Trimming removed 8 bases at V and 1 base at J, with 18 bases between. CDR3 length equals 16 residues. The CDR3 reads CASSPDGADSYNEQFF. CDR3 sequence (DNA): TGTGCCAGCTCTCCGGACGGGGCCGATTCCTACAATGAGCAGTTCTTC.

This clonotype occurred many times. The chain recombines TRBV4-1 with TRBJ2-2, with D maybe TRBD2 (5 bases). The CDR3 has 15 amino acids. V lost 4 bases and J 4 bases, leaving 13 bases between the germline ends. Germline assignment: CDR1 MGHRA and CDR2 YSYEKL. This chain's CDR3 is CASSLSGIPTGELFF. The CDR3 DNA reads TGCGCCAGCAGCCTCTCCGGGATACCCACCGGGGAGCTGTTTTTT.

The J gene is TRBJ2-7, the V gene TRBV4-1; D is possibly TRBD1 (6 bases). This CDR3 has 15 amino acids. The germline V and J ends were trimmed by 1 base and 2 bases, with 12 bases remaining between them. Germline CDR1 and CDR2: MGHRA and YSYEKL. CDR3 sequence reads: CASSQGTGYPYEQYF. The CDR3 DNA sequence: TGCGCCAGCAGCCAAGGAACAGGGTACCCCTACGAGCAGTACTTC.

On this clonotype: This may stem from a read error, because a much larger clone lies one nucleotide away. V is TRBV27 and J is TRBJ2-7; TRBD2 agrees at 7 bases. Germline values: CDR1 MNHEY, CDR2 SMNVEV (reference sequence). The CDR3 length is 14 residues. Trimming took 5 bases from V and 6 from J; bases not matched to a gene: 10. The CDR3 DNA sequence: TGTGCCAGCAGTGGGGAGGGCGCCCACAGCGAGCAGTACTTC. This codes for CASSGEGAHSEQYF.

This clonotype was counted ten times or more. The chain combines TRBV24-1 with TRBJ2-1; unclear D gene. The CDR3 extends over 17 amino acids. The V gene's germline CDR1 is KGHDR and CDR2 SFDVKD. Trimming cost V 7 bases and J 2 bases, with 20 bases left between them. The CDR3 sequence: CATSGDRGFRPYNEQFF. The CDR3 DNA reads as TGTGCCACCAGCGGAGACCGTGGCTTTCGGCCCTACAATGAGCAGTTCTTC.

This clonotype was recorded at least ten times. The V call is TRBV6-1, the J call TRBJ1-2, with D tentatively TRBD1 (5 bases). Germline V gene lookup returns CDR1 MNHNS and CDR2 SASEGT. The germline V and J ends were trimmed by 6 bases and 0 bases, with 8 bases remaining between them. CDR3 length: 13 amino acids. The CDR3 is CASSHRSNYGYTF. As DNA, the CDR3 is TGTGCCAGCAGCCACAGGTCTAACTATGGCTACACCTTC.

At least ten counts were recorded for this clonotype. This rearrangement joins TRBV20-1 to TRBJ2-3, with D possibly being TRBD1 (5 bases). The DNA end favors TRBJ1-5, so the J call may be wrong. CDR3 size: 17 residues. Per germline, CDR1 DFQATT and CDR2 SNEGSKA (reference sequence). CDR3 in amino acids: CSARATGTSGRLDTQHF. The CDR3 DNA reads TGCAGTGCTAGAGCAACCGGGACTAGCGGGAGGTTAGATACGCAGCATTTT.

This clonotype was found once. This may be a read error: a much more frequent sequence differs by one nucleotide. The CDR3, as DNA: TGTGCCAGCGGTTACGACAGGGGGCACTACGAGCAGTACTTC. Protein sequence: CASGYDRGHYEQYF. The chain carries TRBV6-5 and TRBJ2-7; 10 nucleotides match TRBD1. CDR3 size: 14 residues. CDR1 is MNHEY and CDR2 is SVGAGI in the germline V gene.